This T cell receptor (beta chain) was documented in a study of blood T cell repertoires in COVID-19. The wider study: The analysed material was cDNA or gDNA that came from T cells, B-cell-depleted T cells, or PBMCs.

Assay used: immunoSEQ multiplex PCR; TCRdb lists only in-frame clones, some missing. The table shows about 130,000 clones, with approximately 90% occurring only once. This clone was picked up a small number of times. The CDR3 is made up of 16 amino acids. CDR1 and CDR2 from the germline V gene are SNHLY and FYNNEI. V lost 4 bases and J lost 5; bases outside the gene matches: 7. Sequencing input: peripheral blood. The source is a woman aged 80 or older with acute or convalescent COVID-19. V usage is TRBV2 and J usage is TRBJ1-6; TRBD1 matches 8 bases. The CDR3 region has the DNA TGTGCCAGCAGTGGGGACAGGAGGACCCATAATTCACCCCTCCACTTT. Protein product: CASSGDRRTHNSPLHF.